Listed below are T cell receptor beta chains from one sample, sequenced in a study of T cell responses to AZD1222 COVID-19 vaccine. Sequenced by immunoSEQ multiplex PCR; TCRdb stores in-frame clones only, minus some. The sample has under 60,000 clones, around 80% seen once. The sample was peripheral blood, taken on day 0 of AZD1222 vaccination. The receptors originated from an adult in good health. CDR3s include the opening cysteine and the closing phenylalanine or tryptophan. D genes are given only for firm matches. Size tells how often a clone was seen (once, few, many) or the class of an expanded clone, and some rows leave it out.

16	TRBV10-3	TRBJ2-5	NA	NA	TGTGCCATCAGCACTTTGACAGGTGGGACTCAAGAGACCCAGTACTTC	CAISTLTGGTQETQYF
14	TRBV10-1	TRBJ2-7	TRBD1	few	TGCGCCAGCAAGAGAGGACAGGGCCCCTACGAGCAGTACTTC	CASKRGQGPYEQYF
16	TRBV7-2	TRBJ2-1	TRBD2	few	TGTGCCAGCAGCTTAGCGGGGGGGAGAACCTACAATGAGCAGTTCTTC	CASSLAGGRTYNEQFF
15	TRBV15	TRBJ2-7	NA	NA	TGTGCCACCAGCAGAGGTGGTAGCTTTGAGAACGAGCAGTACTTC	CATSRGGSFENEQYF
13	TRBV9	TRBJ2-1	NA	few	TGTGCCAGCAGCGTATGGGACGTCGATGAGCAGTTCTTC	CASSVWDVDEQFF
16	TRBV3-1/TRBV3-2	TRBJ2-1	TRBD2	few	TGTGCCAGCAGCCAAGATAGCGGGGGTGCGGGTAATGAGCAGTTCTTC	CASSQDSGGAGNEQFF
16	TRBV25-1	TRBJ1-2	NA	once	TGTGCCAGCAGTGAATTAGGGGGATCAGGTTCAGATGGCTACACCTTC	CASSELGGSGSDGYTF
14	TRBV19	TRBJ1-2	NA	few	TGTGCCAGTCGGTTCAGGGCACCTAACTATGGCTACACCTTC	CASRFRAPNYGYTF
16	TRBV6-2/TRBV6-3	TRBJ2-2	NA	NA	TGTGCCAGCAGTTACTCGAACTGGGGAGTCACCGGGGAGCTGTTTTTT	CASSYSNWGVTGELFF
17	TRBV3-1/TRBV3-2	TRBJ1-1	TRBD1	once	TGTGCCAGCAGCCAGAAACAGGGGGCGGGGATGAACACTGAAGCTTTCTTT	CASSQKQGAGMNTEAFF
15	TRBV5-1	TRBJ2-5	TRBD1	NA	TGCGCCAGCAGCTTGTCCGGGACAGGGCAAGAGACCCAGTACTTC	CASSLSGTGQETQYF
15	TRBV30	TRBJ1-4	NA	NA	TGTGCCTGGAGTGACGACGGGACATGGGGTGAAAAACTGTTTTTT	CAWSDDGTWGEKLFF
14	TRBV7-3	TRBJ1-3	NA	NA	TGTGCCAGCAGCTTAGTCGGGTATGGAAACACCATATATTTT	CASSLVGYGNTIYF
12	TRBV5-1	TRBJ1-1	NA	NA	TGCGCCAGCAGCTTGGTTAACACTGAAGCTTTCTTT	CASSLVNTEAFF
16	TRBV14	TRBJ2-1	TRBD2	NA	TGTGCCAGCAGCCTTAAAGCGGGGATGTCCTACAATGAGCAGTTCTTC	CASSLKAGMSYNEQFF
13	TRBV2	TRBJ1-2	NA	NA	TGTGCCAGCGCGTCAGGGGCGAACTATGGCTACACCTTC	CASASGANYGYTF
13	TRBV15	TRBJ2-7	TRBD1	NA	TGTGCCACCAGGAAACAGGGGTTGGACGAGCAGTACTTC	CATRKQGLDEQYF
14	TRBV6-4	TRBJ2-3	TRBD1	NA	TGTGCCAGCAGTAAGACAGGGGGCACAGATACGCAGTATTTT	CASSKTGGTDTQYF
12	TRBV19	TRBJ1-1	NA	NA	TGTGCCAGTAGTATAGGCAGCGCTGAAGCTTTCTTT	CASSIGSAEAFF
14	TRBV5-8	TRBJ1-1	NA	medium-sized	TGTGCCAGCAGCTTGAGGTGGGAGAACACTGAAGCTTTCTTT	CASSLRWENTEAFF
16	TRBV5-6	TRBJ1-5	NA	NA	TGTGCCAGCAGGAACTACAGGGCGGGGGCAGGTCAGCCCCAGCATTTT	CASRNYRAGAGQPQHF
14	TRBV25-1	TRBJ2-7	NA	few	TGTGCCAGCAGCGGATGGGCCGCCGCCTACGAGCAGTACTTC	CASSGWAAAYEQYF
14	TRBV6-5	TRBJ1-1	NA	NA	TGTGCCAGCAGCTCCCTAGGGGGTGGCACTGAAGCTTTCTTT	CASSSLGGGTEAFF
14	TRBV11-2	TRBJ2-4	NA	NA	TGTGCCAGCAGCTCGAGGTTAGCCAAAAACATTCAGTACTTC	CASSSRLAKNIQYF
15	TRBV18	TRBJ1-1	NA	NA	TGTGCCAGCTCACCCCCAGAGATTATGAACACTGAAGCTTTCTTT	CASSPPEIMNTEAFF
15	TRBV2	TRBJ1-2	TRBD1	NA	TGTGCCAGCAGTGAAATACAGGGGGCCAACTATGGCTACACCTTC	CASSEIQGANYGYTF
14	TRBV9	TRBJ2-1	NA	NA	TGTGCCAGCAGCCCCCGTTCCAACTACAATGAGCAGTTCTTC	CASSPRSNYNEQFF
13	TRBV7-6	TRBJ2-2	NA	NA	TGTGCCAGCAGCGTGACAGGCACCGGGGAGCTGTTTTTT	CASSVTGTGELFF
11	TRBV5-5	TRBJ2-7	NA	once	TGTGCCAGCAGCTTGGTTTACGAGCAGTACTTC	CASSLVYEQYF
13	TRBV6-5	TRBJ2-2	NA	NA	TGTGCCAGCAGGGCCGGGGGAGCCGGGGAGCTGTTTTTT	CASRAGGAGELFF
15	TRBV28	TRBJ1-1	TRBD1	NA	TGTGCCAGCAGTCCCGGGACAGCTGGCCAGACTGAAGCTTTCTTT	CASSPGTAGQTEAFF
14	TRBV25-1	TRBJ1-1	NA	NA	TGTGCCAGCAGAGCCCCGGGCGAGGGCACTGAAGCTTTCTTT	CASRAPGEGTEAFF
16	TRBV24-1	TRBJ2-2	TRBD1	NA	TGTGCCACCAGTGACCCTAGACAGGGTGGCACCGGGGAGCTGTTTTTT	CATSDPRQGGTGELFF
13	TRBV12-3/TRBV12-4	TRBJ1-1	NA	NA	TGTGCCAGCAGTGGAGTGAGGAACACTGAAGCTTTCTTT	CASSGVRNTEAFF
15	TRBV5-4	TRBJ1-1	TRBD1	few	TGTGCCAGCAGCTTACCAGGGGGACGGAACACTGAAGCTTTCTTT	CASSLPGGRNTEAFF
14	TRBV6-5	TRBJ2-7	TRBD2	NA	TGTGCCAGCAGTTCAAGGGAGGGAATAGGCGAGCAGTACTTC	CASSSREGIGEQYF
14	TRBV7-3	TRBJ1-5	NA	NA	TGTGCCAGCAGCTTGGAAGGGCCGGGACAGCCCCAGCATTTT	CASSLEGPGQPQHF
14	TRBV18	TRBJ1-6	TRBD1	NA	TGTGCCAGCTCACTCGACAGGGATAATTCACCCCTCCACTTT	CASSLDRDNSPLHF
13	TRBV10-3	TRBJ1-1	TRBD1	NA	TGTGCCATCAGGGACAGGGAAAACACTGAAGCTTTCTTT	CAIRDRENTEAFF
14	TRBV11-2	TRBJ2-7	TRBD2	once	TGTGCCAGCAGCCCTCGGACTAGCTCCTACGAGCAGTACTTC	CASSPRTSSYEQYF
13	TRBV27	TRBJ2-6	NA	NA	TGTGCCAGCAGTTTAGGCCGGGCCAACGTCCTGACTTTC	CASSLGRANVLTF
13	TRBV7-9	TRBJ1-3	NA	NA	TGTGCCAGCAGATACACAACTGGAAACACCATATATTTT	CASRYTTGNTIYF